These 7 T cell receptor beta chains share one sample of origin, sequenced in a study of blood T cell repertoires in COVID-19 (dated by TCRdb to 2020 to 2022). Library preparation used the immunoSEQ multiplex PCR assay. TCRdb's version of the immuneACCESS table is confined to in-frame rearrangements and falls short of the full clone set. An unresolved V gene accounts for under half of the shortfall where checked; the remainder is of unknown origin. Here the sample has some 250,000 clones; roughly 80% occur a single time. Of the sample, about 7.4% is held by the ten largest clones. The sample consisted of peripheral blood. These receptor sequences come from an elderly woman with acute or convalescent COVID-19.

This chain joins TRBV6-5 and TRBJ1-4, with D hard to call. The CDR3 extends over 15 amino acids. V gave up 0 bases and J gave up 13 bases, with 18 bases separating them. The germline V gene encodes CDR1 MNHEY and CDR2 SVGAGI. CDR3 region: CASSYSRRPIQALFF. DNA for the CDR3: TGTGCCAGCAGTTACTCGCGCCGCCCAATTCAGGCACTGTTTTTT.

This clone has just one count. This chain uses TRBV6-4 with TRBJ1-6; 7 bases align to TRBD1. V shed 7 bases and J 4 bases; nucleotides not matched to a gene: 4. The CDR3 length is 14 residues. From germline, CDR1 is MRHNA and CDR2 SNTAGT. The CDR3 DNA reads as TGTGCCAGCAAGGAGACAGGGTATAATTCACCCCTCCACTTT. Translated: CASKETGYNSPLHF.

The chain employs TRBV28 and TRBJ2-7, with 9 positions matching TRBD1. The germline CDR1 and CDR2 sequences are MDHEN and SYDVKM. The CDR3 is 15 residues long. V gave up 2 bases and J gave up 4 bases; unmatched junction bases: 6. Written as DNA, the CDR3 is TGTGCCAGCAGTTTAACGGGACAGGGATGGTACGAGCAGTACTTC. Amino acids: CASSLTGQGWYEQYF.

This clone was counted between two and nine times. Additional DNA sequences in this sample encode the identical CDR3. V is TRBV7-3 and J is TRBJ1-1; D is perhaps TRBD1 (6 bases). Germline V gives CDR1 SGHTA, CDR2 FQGTGA. The CDR3 contains 13 residues. V was pared by 5 bases and J by 2 bases, with 9 bases between. The CDR3 region has the DNA TGTGCCAGCAGCCTGGACAGAAACACTGAAGCTTTCTTT. Its translation is CASSLDRNTEAFF.

This chain uses TRBV7-2 with TRBJ2-1; 12 nucleotides agree with TRBD2. With V trimmed by 1 base and J by 1 base, 5 bases remained unmatched. CDR1 is SGHTA, CDR2 FQGNSA, per germline. This CDR3 contains 18 residues. Here the CDR3 DNA reads TGTGCCAGCAGCTTAGGACTAGCGGGGGACCTATCCTACAATGAGCAGTTCTTC. This sequence encodes CASSLGLAGDLSYNEQFF. Supplemented by reference TRBV7-2 and TRBJ2-1, the full variable domain reads GAGVSQSPSNKVTEKGKDVELRCDPISGHTALYWYRQSLGQGLEFLIYFQGNSAPDKSGLPSDRFSAERTGGSVSTLTIQRTQQEDSAVYLCASSLGLAGDLSYNEQFFGPGTRLTVL.

The CDR3 DNA follows: TGTGCCAGCACGAGAGCAAATCAGCCCCAGCATTTT. Translation: CASTRANQPQHF. The chain couples TRBV6-5 to TRBJ1-5, with D hard to call. The CDR3 contains 12 residues. Germline values: CDR1 MNHEY, CDR2 SVGAGI. V gave up 7 bases and J gave up 4 bases, with 8 bases separating them.

The CDR3 loop is CASSPLRDTLEAFF. The CDR3 bases are TGTGCCAGCAGCCCACTAAGGGACACCCTTGAAGCTTTCTTT. The chain has TRBV3-1 (or the pseudogene TRBV3-2) and TRBJ1-1; possible D gene TRBD1, 6 bases. This CDR3 contains 14 residues. Trimming removed 4 bases from V and 7 bases from J, with 16 bases in between. The V gene's germline CDR1 is LGHDT and CDR2 YNNKEL (reference sequence).